A selection of T cell receptor beta chains follows, all from one sample in a study of shared clonotypes between healthy human individuals. Profiled with immunoSEQ multiplex PCR; TCRdb holds only in-frame clones, not every one. The repertoire holds around 550,000 clones, 90% to 97% seen once, with roughly 0.06% in the top ten. The sequenced sample was naive CD4+ T cells sorted from blood. These TCRs come from a woman between 25 and 40 years old in good health. Both conserved end residues are part of each CDR3. Fields, in order: clone size, J gene, D gene, V gene, CDR3 DNA, CDR3 protein. A D gene is named only where the DNA matches it firmly. Clone size is shown for a subset of rows, as once, few, many or a class of expanded clone.

size: -; J: TRBJ1-3; D: -; V: TRBV28; DNA: TGTGCCAGCACCCTTGATGGGTTGAGGGGAAACACCATATATTTT; CDR3: CASTLDGLRGNTIYF
size: -; J: TRBJ2-7; D: -; V: TRBV9; DNA: TGTGCCAGCAGCGTAGCGGTAGGGGAAATGTACGAGCAGTACTTC; CDR3: CASSVAVGEMYEQYF
size: -; J: TRBJ2-7; D: -; V: TRBV6-6; DNA: TGTGCCAGCAGTTACTCAGCGGGCGCCTCCTACGAGCAGTACTTC; CDR3: CASSYSAGASYEQYF
size: once; J: TRBJ2-3; D: -; V: TRBV6-6; DNA: TGTGCCAGCACCAATCTAGTGGATGCCACAGATACGCAGTATTTT; CDR3: CASTNLVDATDTQYF
size: -; J: TRBJ2-7; D: -; V: TRBV19; DNA: TGTGCCAGTAGCTCCGGGACTGCAACCTACGAGCAGTACTTC; CDR3: CASSSGTATYEQYF
size: -; J: TRBJ2-7; D: -; V: TRBV7-6; DNA: TGTGCCAGCAGCTTAGTACTGAGCTACGAGCAGTACTTC; CDR3: CASSLVLSYEQYF
size: -; J: TRBJ1-3; D: -; V: TRBV11-2; DNA: TGTGCCAGCAGCTCCAACGAGTCTGGAAACACCATATATTTT; CDR3: CASSSNESGNTIYF
size: -; J: TRBJ2-5; D: TRBD1; V: TRBV18; DNA: TGTGCCAGCTCTCCAAACACAGGGGGCGCGGAAGAGACCCAGTACTTC; CDR3: CASSPNTGGAEETQYF
size: -; J: TRBJ2-7; D: TRBD2; V: TRBV7-9; DNA: TGTGCCAGCAGCTCCGGGACTAGCGGGTATCTCGACGAGCAGTACTTC; CDR3: CASSSGTSGYLDEQYF
size: -; J: TRBJ2-7; D: TRBD1; V: TRBV19; DNA: TGTGCCAGTAGACGAACCGGGACAGGGTACCGCGAGCAGTACTTC; CDR3: CASRRTGTGYREQYF
size: -; J: TRBJ2-2; D: -; V: TRBV4-1; DNA: TGCGCCAGCAGCCCCGGGGGTATGAACACCGGGGAGCTGTTTTTT; CDR3: CASSPGGMNTGELFF
size: -; J: TRBJ2-5; D: TRBD2; V: TRBV10-3; DNA: TGTGCCATCAGTGATGTTATGTTCCCGACTAGCGGGATGCGAGAGACCCAGTACTTC; CDR3: CAISDVMFPTSGMRETQYF
size: -; J: TRBJ1-5; D: TRBD1; V: TRBV7-9; DNA: TGTGCCAGCAGTCGACAGGGTGGCAATCAGCCCCAGCATTTT; CDR3: CASSRQGGNQPQHF
size: -; J: TRBJ1-1; D: TRBD1; V: TRBV5-1; DNA: TGCGCCAGCAGCCCCGACAGGGGGCGGCTAAACACTGAAGCTTTCTTT; CDR3: CASSPDRGRLNTEAFF
size: few; J: TRBJ2-2; D: TRBD2; V: TRBV19; DNA: TGTGCCAGTAGTGGAATAGCGGGAGTCGGGGAGCTGTTTTTT; CDR3: CASSGIAGVGELFF
size: -; J: TRBJ2-7; D: -; V: TRBV23-1; DNA: TGCGCCAGCAGTCTCACCCCGGACACCCGCTACGAGCAGTACTTC; CDR3: CASSLTPDTRYEQYF
size: -; J: TRBJ2-1; D: -; V: TRBV6-5; DNA: TGTGCCAGCAGTTCGCTAGCCGACAGCAATGAGCAGTTCTTC; CDR3: CASSSLADSNEQFF
size: -; J: TRBJ2-1; D: TRBD2; V: TRBV19; DNA: TGTGCCAGTTCCCGGTCGGCTAGCGGGAGCCCGAGGGCAGTCAATGAGCAGTTCTTC; CDR3: CASSRSASGSPRAVNEQFF
size: -; J: TRBJ2-2; D: TRBD2; V: TRBV4-1; DNA: TGCGCCAGCAGCCAGACCCCGGGACTAACGCGGGAGCTGTTTTTT; CDR3: CASSQTPGLTRELFF
size: -; J: TRBJ1-1; D: TRBD1; V: TRBV27; DNA: TGTGCCAGCACTCCGGACAGGGCCCCCATGAACACTGAAGCTTTCTTT; CDR3: CASTPDRAPMNTEAFF
size: -; J: TRBJ2-7; D: -; V: TRBV27; DNA: TGTGCCAGCAGTCCCCGAGGGCCAAGCCACGGAAACTACGAGCAGTACTTC; CDR3: CASSPRGPSHGNYEQYF
size: -; J: TRBJ1-4; D: -; V: TRBV28; DNA: TGTGCCAGCAGTTTGTTTAATGAAAAACTGTTTTTT; CDR3: CASSLFNEKLFF
size: -; J: TRBJ1-2; D: -; V: TRBV30; DNA: TGTGCCTGGACCCGGATCTATGGCTACACCTTC; CDR3: CAWTRIYGYTF
size: -; J: TRBJ1-1; D: -; V: TRBV6-1; DNA: TGTGCCGGGTCACGCATTGGGGAGGACACTGAAGCTTTCTTT; CDR3: CAGSRIGEDTEAFF
size: -; J: TRBJ2-5; D: -; V: TRBV7-2; DNA: TGTGCCAGCAGCTTAGCAGTCGGGGTTCGGCAAGAGACCCAGTACTTC; CDR3: CASSLAVGVRQETQYF
size: -; J: TRBJ2-7; D: -; V: TRBV5-1; DNA: TGCGCCAGCAGCACCAGGGCCACGTCCTACGAGCAGTACTTC; CDR3: CASSTRATSYEQYF
size: -; J: TRBJ2-7; D: -; V: TRBV19; DNA: TGTGCCAGTAGTATGCTGGGAAGTAACGAGCAGTACTTC; CDR3: CASSMLGSNEQYF
size: -; J: TRBJ1-5; D: TRBD1; V: TRBV18; DNA: TGTGCCAGCTCGCGGACAGGGGTCAGCAATCAGCCCCAGCATTTT; CDR3: CASSRTGVSNQPQHF
size: -; J: TRBJ2-2; D: -; V: TRBV11-2; DNA: TGTGCCAGCAGCCCCTTGTCGAACACCGGGGAGCTGTTTTTT; CDR3: CASSPLSNTGELFF